Below, 14 T cell receptor beta chains from the same sample are listed, as sequenced in a study of response to subunit inactivated influenza vaccine. MiXCR, run by TCRdb on the RT-PCR reads, gives a single entry per CDR3 protein. The repertoire holds about 480,000 distinct CDR3 sequences, with approximately 11% as singletons. This specimen consisted of PBMCs from blood, obtained roughly 46 days after vaccination. The receptors originated from a man over 45 who received an inactivated influenza vaccine.

This clonotype was detected ten times or more. The V gene is TRBV20-1, the J gene TRBJ1-5, with 9 bases identical to TRBD1. Germline V gene sequence: CDR1 DFQATT, CDR2 SNEGSKA (reference sequence). V trimming: 4 bases; J trimming: 0 bases; junction bases outside the gene matches: 7. The CDR3 totals 16 residues. The CDR3 region is CSANPGQGGSNQPQHF. The CDR3 nucleotides are TGCAGTGCTAACCCGGGACAGGGTGGTAGCAATCAGCCCCAGCATTTT.

This clonotype was detected a few times. This chain uses TRBV9 with TRBJ2-2; 8 positions match TRBD2. The CDR3 consists of 16 residues. The germline gives CDR1 SGDLS, CDR2 YYNGEE. The V segment lost 2 bases and the J segment 1 base; nucleotides outside the gene matches: 4. CDR3 region: CASSVRREGNTGELFF. CDR3 DNA: TGTGCCAGCAGCGTTAGACGGGAGGGGAACACCGGGGAGCTGTTTTTT.

This clonotype was found a few times. This chain connects TRBV28 to TRBJ2-5; 7 nucleotides agree with TRBD1. V trimming: 6 bases; J trimming: 5 bases; junction bases outside the gene matches: 15. Germline V gene sequence: CDR1 MDHEN, CDR2 SYDVKM. CDR3 length: 16 amino acids. CDR3 DNA sequence: TGTGCCAGCAGCGAGGGACAGCCTCGAGGTTGGGAGACCCAGTACTTC. Encoded protein: CASSEGQPRGWETQYF.

This clonotype was picked up a small number of times. The chain recombines TRBV20-1 with TRBJ1-6; TRBD1 aligns across 7 bases. The trim removed 0 bases at V and 9 bases at J, leaving 5 bases unmatched. Germline lookup yields CDR1 DFQATT and CDR2 SNEGSKA (reference sequence). This CDR3 contains 14 residues. The CDR3, as DNA: TGCAGTGCTAGAGATTCAGGGGGAGGTTCACCCCTCCACTTT. Translation: CSARDSGGGSPLHF.

The chain employs TRBV12-3 or TRBV12-4 and TRBJ2-3; 10 nucleotides line up with TRBD2. J lost 2 bases, V lost 3 bases, and 8 bases had no gene match. CDR3 length: 17 amino acids. The CDR3 protein is CASSFLAGAPFTDTQYF. The DNA for the CDR3 is TGTGCCAGCAGTTTTCTAGCGGGGGCCCCTTTCACAGATACGCAGTATTTT.

This clonotype was seen only a few times. The chain joins TRBV20-1 to TRBJ2-2; 7 bases are a match to TRBD1. V lost 3 bases to trimming and J lost 5 bases; unmatched junction nucleotides: 6. Germline CDR1 DFQATT, CDR2 SNEGSKA (reference sequence). This CDR3 is 14 amino acids long. The CDR3 reads CSASYRGVTGELFF. The CDR3 bases are TGCAGTGCTAGTTACAGGGGAGTTACCGGGGAGCTGTTTTTT.

This clonotype was detected a few times. This sequence joins TRBV6-2 or TRBV6-3 and TRBJ2-1; 12 nucleotides line up with TRBD2. The CDR3 is 17 residues long. CDR1 is MNHEY and CDR2 is SVGEGT in the germline V gene. Trimming cost V 7 bases and J 3 bases; bases outside gene matches: 10. Here the CDR3 DNA reads TGTGCCAGCAATCCGGCTAGGACTAGCGGGAACTACAATGAGCAGTTCTTC. Translation: CASNPARTSGNYNEQFF.

The chain recombines TRBV5-1 with TRBJ1-2; weak D call: TRBD1 (5 bases). Trimming took off 1 base at V and 2 bases at J, with 15 bases between the two ends. The germline V gene has CDR1 SGHRS and CDR2 YFSETQ. The CDR3 consists of 16 residues. DNA of the CDR3: TGCGCCAGCAGCTTGACCGTGGACCCAGGGAACTATGGCTACACCTTC. This translates into CASSLTVDPGNYGYTF. The entire variable domain, with the rest obtained from reference TRBV5-1 and TRBJ1-2, is as follows: KAGVTQTPRYLIKTRGQQVTLSCSPISGHRSVSWYQQTPGQGLQFLFEYFSETQRNKGNFPGRFSGRQFSNSRSEMNVSTLELGDSALYLCASSLTVDPGNYGYTFGSGTRLTVV.

This clonotype turned up a few times. V is TRBV20-1 and J is TRBJ2-5; no clear D. In germline, CDR1 is DFQATT, CDR2 SNEGSKA (reference sequence). This CDR3 is 12 amino acids long. V lost 4 bases to trimming and J lost 5 bases, with 11 bases between them. The CDR3 nucleotides read TGCAGTGCTACGGAAGTTCGGGAGACCCAGTACTTC. This encodes CSATEVRETQYF.

The sample holds a few counts of this clonotype. This chain joins TRBV5-1 and TRBJ2-2, with D perhaps TRBD2 (6 bases). The germline V gene encodes CDR1 SGHRS and CDR2 YFSETQ. This CDR3 region has 15 residues. V was trimmed by 7 bases and J by 7 bases, leaving 20 bases between them. The DNA of the CDR3 is TGCGCCAGCGGCCTGACTAGTTTCGGTAGCGGGGAGCTGTTTTTT. Amino acid sequence: CASGLTSFGSGELFF.

The chain links TRBV20-1 to TRBJ1-2; 7 nucleotides align to TRBD1. The CDR3 loop spans 15 amino acids. The V gene end was trimmed by 5 bases and the J gene end by 2 bases; junction bases not matched to a gene: 11. Germline values: CDR1 DFQATT, CDR2 SNEGSKA (reference sequence). The CDR3 DNA follows: TGCAGTGCTGCGACGAGGGGGCGCCGGAACTATGGCTACACCTTC. Translated: CSAATRGRRNYGYTF.

In this sample, this clonotype turned up many times. The V gene is TRBV12-2, the J gene TRBJ2-3. TRBV12-2 is tagged as a pseudogene. The length of the CDR3 is 14 residues. As DNA, the CDR3 is TGTGCAAGTCGCGCCAACCTGAGCACAGATACGCAGTATTTT. It yields the protein CASRANLSTDTQYF.

There are a few counts of this clonotype. V is TRBV24-1 and J is TRBJ2-7; D might be TRBD2 (5 bases). CDR3 length equals 15 residues. Germline values: CDR1 KGHDR, CDR2 SFDVKD. V dropped 5 bases and J dropped 0 bases, with 13 bases sitting between them. The CDR3 sequence: CATSGAGSLSYEQYF. CDR3 DNA: TGTGCCACCAGTGGTGCGGGTTCCCTCTCCTACGAGCAGTACTTC.

This clonotype was seen a handful of times. CDR3 in amino acids: CASSPGRSEQYF. CDR3 in DNA: TGTGCCAGCAGCCCGGGGAGGAGCGAGCAGTACTTC. The chain carries TRBV5-5 and TRBJ2-7, with D possibly matching TRBD2 (6 bases). The CDR3 sequence is 12 residues long. Germline V gives CDR1 SGHKS, CDR2 YYEKEE (reference sequence). The V end lost 4 bases, the J end lost 6 bases, and 11 bases lay between the germline ends.